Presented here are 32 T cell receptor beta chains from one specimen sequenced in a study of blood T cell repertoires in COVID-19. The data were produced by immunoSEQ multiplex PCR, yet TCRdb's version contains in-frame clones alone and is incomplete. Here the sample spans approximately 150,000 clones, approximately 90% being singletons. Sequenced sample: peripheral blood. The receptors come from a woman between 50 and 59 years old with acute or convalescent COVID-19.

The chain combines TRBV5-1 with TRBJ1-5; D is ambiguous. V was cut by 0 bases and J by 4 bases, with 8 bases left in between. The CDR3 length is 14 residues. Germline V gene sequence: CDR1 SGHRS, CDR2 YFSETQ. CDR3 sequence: CASSLVSGNQPQHF. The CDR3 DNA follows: TGCGCCAGCAGCTTGGTTTCGGGGAATCAGCCCCAGCATTTT.

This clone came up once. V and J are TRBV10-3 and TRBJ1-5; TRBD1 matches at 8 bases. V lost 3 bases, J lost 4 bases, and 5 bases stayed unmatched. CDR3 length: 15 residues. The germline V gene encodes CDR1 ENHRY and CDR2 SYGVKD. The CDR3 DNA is TGTGCCATCAGTGACACAGGGGGTGGTAATCAGCCCCAGCATTTT. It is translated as CAISDTGGGNQPQHF.

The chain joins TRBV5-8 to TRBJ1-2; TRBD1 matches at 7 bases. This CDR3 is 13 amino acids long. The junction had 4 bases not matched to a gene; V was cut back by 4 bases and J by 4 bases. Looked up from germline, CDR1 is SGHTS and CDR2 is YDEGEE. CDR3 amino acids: CASSGRDSYGYTF. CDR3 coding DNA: TGTGCCAGCAGCGGAAGGGACAGCTATGGCTACACCTTC.

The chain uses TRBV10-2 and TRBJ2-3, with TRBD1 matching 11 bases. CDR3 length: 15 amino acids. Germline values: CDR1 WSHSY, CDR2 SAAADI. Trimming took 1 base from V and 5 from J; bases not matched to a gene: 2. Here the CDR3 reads CASSEWDRGKDTQYF. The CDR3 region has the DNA TGCGCCAGCAGTGAGTGGGACAGGGGGAAAGATACGCAGTATTTT.

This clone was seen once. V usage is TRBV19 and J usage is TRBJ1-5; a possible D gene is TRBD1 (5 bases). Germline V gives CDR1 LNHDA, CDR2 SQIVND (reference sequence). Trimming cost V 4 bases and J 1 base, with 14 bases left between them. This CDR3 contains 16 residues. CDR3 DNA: TGTGCCAGTAGTAGCAACAGGCTGACGAGCAATCAGCCCCAGCATTTT. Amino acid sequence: CASSSNRLTSNQPQHF.

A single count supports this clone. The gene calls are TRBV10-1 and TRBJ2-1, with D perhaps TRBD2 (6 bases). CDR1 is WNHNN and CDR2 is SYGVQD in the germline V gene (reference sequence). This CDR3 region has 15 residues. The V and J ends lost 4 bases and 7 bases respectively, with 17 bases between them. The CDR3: CASSAPAGRGNEQFF. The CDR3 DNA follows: TGCGCCAGCAGTGCTCCAGCCGGGAGAGGTAATGAGCAGTTCTTC.

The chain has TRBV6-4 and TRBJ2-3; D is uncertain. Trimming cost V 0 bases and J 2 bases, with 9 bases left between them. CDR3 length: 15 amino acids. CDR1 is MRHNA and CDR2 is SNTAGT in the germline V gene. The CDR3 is CASSDSWLTTDTQYF. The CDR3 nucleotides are TGTGCCAGCAGTGACTCTTGGCTTACCACAGATACGCAGTATTTT.

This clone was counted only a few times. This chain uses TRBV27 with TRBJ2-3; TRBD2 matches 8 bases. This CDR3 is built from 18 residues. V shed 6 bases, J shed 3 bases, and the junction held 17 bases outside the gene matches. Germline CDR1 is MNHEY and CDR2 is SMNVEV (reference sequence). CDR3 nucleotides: TGTGCCAGCAGCTTACTTGGAAGCGCGGGGGGTATAACAGATACGCAGTATTTT. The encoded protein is CASSLLGSAGGITDTQYF.

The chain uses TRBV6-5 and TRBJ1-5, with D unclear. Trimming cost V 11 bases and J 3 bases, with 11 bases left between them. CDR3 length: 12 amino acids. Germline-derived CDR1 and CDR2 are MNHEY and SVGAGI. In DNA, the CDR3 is TGTGCCTCGAGTGGAGCCAATCAGCCCCAGCATTTT. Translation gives CASSGANQPQHF.

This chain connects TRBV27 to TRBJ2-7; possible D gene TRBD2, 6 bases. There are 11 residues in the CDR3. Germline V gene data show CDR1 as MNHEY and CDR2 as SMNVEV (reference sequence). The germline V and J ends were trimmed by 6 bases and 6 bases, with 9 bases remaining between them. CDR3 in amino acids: CASSLGGEQYF. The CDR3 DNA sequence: TGTGCCAGCAGCCTGGGGGGCGAGCAGTACTTC.

In DNA form, the CDR3 reads TGTGCCACCCAGGGACAGATATTGACTGAAGCTTTCTTT. This translates into CATQGQILTEAFF. This sequence joins TRBV25-1 and TRBJ1-1, with TRBD1 identical over 7 bases. This CDR3 is built from 13 residues. Germline V lookup: CDR1 MGHDK, CDR2 SYGVNS. With V trimmed by 10 bases and J by 5 bases, 10 bases remained unmatched.

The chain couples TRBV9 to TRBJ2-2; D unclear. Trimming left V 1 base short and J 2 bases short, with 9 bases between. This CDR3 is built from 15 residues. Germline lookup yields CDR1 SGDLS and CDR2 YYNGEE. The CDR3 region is CASSVFLSNTGELFF. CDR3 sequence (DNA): TGTGCCAGCAGCGTATTTCTAAGTAACACCGGGGAGCTGTTTTTT.

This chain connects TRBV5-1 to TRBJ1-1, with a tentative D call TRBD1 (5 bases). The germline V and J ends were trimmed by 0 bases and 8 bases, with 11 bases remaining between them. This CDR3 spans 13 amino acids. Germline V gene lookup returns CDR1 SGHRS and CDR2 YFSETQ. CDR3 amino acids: CASSLVAGKEAFF. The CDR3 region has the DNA TGCGCCAGCAGCTTGGTAGCAGGGAAGGAAGCTTTCTTT.

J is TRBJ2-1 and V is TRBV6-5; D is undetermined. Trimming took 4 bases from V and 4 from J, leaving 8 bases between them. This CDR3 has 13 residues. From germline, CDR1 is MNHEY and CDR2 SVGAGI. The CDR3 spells CASSSVPYNEQFF. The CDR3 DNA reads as TGTGCCAGCAGTTCGGTGCCTTACAATGAGCAGTTCTTC.

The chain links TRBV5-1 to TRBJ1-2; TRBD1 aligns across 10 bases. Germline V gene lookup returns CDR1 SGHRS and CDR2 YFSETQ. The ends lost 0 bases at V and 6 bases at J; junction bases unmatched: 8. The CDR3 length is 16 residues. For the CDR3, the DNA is TGCGCCAGCAGCTTGGCGGGGACAGGGGAGGTAGATGGCTACACCTTC. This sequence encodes CASSLAGTGEVDGYTF.

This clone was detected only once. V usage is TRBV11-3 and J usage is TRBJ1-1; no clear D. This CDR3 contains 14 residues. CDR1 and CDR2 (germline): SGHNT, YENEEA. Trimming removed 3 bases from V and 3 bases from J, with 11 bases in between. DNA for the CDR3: TGTGCCAGCAGCTTGGGCCCGAGGGACACTGAAGCTTTCTTT. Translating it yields CASSLGPRDTEAFF.

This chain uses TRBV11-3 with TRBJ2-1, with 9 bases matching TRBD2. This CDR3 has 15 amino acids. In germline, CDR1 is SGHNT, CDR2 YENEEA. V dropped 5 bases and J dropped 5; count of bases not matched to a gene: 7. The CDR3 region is CASSRGGGFNNEQFF. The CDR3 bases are TGTGCCAGCAGCCGCGGGGGGGGCTTCAACAATGAGCAGTTCTTC. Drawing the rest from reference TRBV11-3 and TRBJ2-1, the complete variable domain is EAGVVQSPRYKIIEKKQPVAFWCNPISGHNTLYWYLQNLGQGPELLIRYENEEAVDDSQLPKDRFSAERLKGVDSTLKIQPAELGDSAVYLCASSRGGGFNNEQFFGPGTRLTVL.

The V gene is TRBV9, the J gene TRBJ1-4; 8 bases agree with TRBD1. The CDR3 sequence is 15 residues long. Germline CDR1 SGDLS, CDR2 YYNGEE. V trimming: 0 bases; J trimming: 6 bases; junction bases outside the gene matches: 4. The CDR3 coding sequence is TGTGCCAGCAGCGTAGGAGCAGGGGGCTATGAAAAACTGTTTTTT. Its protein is CASSVGAGGYEKLFF.

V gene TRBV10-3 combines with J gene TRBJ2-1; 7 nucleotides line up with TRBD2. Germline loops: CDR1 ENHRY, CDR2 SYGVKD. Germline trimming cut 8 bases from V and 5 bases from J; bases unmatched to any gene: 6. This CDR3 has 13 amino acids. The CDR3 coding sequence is TGTGCCATCGGGGCTAGCGGCCACAATGAGCAGTTCTTC. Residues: CAIGASGHNEQFF.

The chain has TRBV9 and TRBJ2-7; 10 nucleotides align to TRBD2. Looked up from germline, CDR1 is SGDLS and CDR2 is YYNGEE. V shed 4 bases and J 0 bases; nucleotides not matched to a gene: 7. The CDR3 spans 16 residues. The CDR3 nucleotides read TGTGCCAGCAGCCCCGCCAGCGGGGGGGACTCCTACGAGCAGTACTTC. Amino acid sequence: CASSPASGGDSYEQYF.

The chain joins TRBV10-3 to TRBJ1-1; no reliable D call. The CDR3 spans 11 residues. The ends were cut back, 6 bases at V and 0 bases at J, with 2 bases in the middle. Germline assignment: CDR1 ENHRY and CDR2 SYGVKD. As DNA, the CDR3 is TGTGCCATCAGCATGAACACTGAAGCTTTCTTT. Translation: CAISMNTEAFF.

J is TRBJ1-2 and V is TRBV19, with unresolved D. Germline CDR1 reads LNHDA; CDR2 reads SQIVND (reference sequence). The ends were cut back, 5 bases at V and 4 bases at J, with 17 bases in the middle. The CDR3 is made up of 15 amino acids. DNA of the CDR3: TGTGCCAGTAGTGCGGGAGGACTTCCTAGCTATGGCTACACCTTC. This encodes CASSAGGLPSYGYTF.

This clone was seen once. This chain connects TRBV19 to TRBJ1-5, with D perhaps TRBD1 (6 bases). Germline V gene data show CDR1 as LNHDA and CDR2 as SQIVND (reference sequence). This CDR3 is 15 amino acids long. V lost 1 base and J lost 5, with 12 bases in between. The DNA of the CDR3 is TGTGCCAGTAGTATAGTTGCAGGGGTGGATCAGCCCCAGCATTTT. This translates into CASSIVAGVDQPQHF.

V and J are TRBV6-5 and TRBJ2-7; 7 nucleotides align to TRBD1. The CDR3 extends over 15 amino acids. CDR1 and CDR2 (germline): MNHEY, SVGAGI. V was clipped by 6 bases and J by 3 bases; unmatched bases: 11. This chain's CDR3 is CASSLARDSFYEQYF. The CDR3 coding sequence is TGTGCCAGCAGCCTTGCCCGGGACAGCTTCTACGAGCAGTACTTC.

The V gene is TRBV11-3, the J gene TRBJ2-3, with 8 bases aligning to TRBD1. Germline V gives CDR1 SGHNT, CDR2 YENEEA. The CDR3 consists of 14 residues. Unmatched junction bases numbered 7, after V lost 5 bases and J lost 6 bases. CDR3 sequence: CASSERTGKDTQYF. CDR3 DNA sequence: TGTGCCAGCAGCGAACGGACAGGGAAGGATACGCAGTATTTT. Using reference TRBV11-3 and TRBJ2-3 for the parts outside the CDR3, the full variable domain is EAGVVQSPRYKIIEKKQPVAFWCNPISGHNTLYWYLQNLGQGPELLIRYENEEAVDDSQLPKDRFSAERLKGVDSTLKIQPAELGDSAVYLCASSERTGKDTQYFGPGTRLTVL.

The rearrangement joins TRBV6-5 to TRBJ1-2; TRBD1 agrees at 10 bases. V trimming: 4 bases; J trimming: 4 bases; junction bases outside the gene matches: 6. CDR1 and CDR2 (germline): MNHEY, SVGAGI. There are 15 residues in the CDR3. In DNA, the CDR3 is TGTGCCAGCAGTTCTCCGGGACAGGGGCCCTATGGCTACACCTTC. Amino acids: CASSSPGQGPYGYTF.

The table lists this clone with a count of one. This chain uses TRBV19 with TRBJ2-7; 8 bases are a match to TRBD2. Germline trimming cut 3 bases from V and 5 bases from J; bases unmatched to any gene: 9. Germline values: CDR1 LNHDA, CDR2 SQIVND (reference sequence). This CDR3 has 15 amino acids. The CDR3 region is CASSIRREVGHEQYF. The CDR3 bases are TGTGCCAGTAGTATTAGGCGGGAGGTTGGCCACGAGCAGTACTTC.

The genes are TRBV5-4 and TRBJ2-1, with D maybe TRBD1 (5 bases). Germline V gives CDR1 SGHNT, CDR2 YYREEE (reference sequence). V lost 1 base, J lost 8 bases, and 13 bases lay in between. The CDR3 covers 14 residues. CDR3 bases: TGTGCCAGCAGCTTGACTTCCTTAGGGGATGAGCAGTTCTTC. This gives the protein CASSLTSLGDEQFF.

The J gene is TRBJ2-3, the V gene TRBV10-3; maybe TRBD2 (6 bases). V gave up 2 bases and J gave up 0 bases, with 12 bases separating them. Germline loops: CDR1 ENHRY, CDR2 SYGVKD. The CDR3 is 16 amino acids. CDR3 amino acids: CAISEGVAASTDTQYF. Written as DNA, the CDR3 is TGTGCCATCAGTGAGGGAGTAGCGGCTAGCACAGATACGCAGTATTTT.

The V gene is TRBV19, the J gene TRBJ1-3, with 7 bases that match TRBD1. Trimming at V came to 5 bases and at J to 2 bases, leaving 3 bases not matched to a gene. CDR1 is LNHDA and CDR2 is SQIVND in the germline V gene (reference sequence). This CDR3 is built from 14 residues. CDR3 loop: CASSLTGTGNTIYF. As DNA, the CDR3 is TGTGCCAGTAGTCTGACAGGGACTGGAAACACCATATATTTT. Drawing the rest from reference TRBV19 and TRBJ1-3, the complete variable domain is DGGITQSPKYLFRKEGQNVTLSCEQNLNHDAMYWYRQDPGQGLRLIYYSQIVNDFQKGDIAEGYSVSREKKESFPLTVTSAQKNPTAFYLCASSLTGTGNTIYFGEGSWLTVV.

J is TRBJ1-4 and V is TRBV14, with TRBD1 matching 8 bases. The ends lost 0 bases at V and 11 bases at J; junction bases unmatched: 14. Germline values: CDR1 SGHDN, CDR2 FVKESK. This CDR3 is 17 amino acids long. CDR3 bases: TGTGCCAGCAGCCAAGATTTGGGGACAGGCGGCCTGGGGAAACTGTTTTTT. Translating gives CASSQDLGTGGLGKLFF.

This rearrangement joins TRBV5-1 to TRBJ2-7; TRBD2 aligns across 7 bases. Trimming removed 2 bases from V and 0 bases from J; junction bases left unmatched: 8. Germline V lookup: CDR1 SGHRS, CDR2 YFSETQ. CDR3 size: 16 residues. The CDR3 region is CASSFWAGESSYEQYF. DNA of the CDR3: TGCGCCAGCAGCTTCTGGGCGGGAGAGAGCTCCTACGAGCAGTACTTC.